A single sample is the source of the 25 T cell receptor beta chains below, sequenced in a study of cytomegalovirus exposure and HLA in healthy donors. 60 Vbeta and 13 Jbeta primers were used in PCR. Profiled with immunoSEQ multiplex PCR; TCRdb holds only in-frame clones, not every one. The table shows 110,000 or so clones, with approximately 80% occurring only once. The sequenced material came from PBMCs. The receptors shown here come from a man aged 35 to 55 in good health and CMV-seropositive.

The genes are TRBV20-1 and TRBJ2-5; D not resolved. The J call may not be correct, given that the DNA end is closer to TRBJ2-7. The CDR3 consists of 11 residues. CDR1 and CDR2 from the germline V gene are DFQATT and SNEGSKA (reference sequence). CDR3 DNA: TGCAGTGCTATGAATCAATACGAGCAGTACTTC. This sequence encodes CSAMNQYEQYF.

J is TRBJ2-1 and V is TRBV7-9, with D possibly being TRBD2 (6 bases). Per germline, CDR1 SEHNR and CDR2 FQNEAQ (reference sequence). The V and J ends lost 2 bases and 4 bases respectively, with 12 bases between them. The CDR3 runs to 15 residues. DNA of the CDR3: TGTGCCAGCAGCTTACCGGGGGAGAATTACAATGAGCAGTTCTTC. Translated: CASSLPGENYNEQFF. The full variable domain, rest sourced from reference TRBV7-9 and TRBJ2-1, is DTGVSQNPRHKITKRGQNVTFRCDPISEHNRLYWYRQTLGQGPEFLTYFQNEAQLEKSRLLSDRFSAERPKGSFSTLEIQRTEQGDSAMYLCASSLPGENYNEQFFGPGTRLTVL.

The chain uses TRBV2 and TRBJ1-5, with D perhaps matching TRBD1 (6 bases). V was trimmed by 8 bases and J by 12 bases, leaving 23 bases between them. Germline CDR1 SNHLY, CDR2 FYNNEI. The CDR3 consists of 14 residues. The CDR3 loop reads CASETGPPGVSQHF. The CDR3 DNA follows: TGTGCCAGCGAGACAGGCCCCCCCGGGGTTAGCCAGCATTTT.

Only a few counts were recorded for this clone. This chain uses TRBV4-1 with TRBJ1-2; the D gene is possibly TRBD1 (6 bases). V was pared by 2 bases and J by 1 base, with 17 bases between. The CDR3 covers 17 residues. Germline V lookup: CDR1 MGHRA, CDR2 YSYEKL. The CDR3, as DNA: TGCGCCAGCAGCCAACAAAAACCAGGGGCATTTAACTATGGCTACACCTTC. The encoded protein is CASSQQKPGAFNYGYTF.

This rearrangement joins TRBV7-2 to TRBJ2-2; 9 nucleotides line up with TRBD2. CDR1 and CDR2 from the germline V gene are SGHTA and FQGNSA. The CDR3 runs to 16 residues. V was pared by 5 bases and J by 7 bases, with 11 bases of the junction left unmatched. CDR3 region: CASSHPRGGAGGELFF. The CDR3, as DNA: TGTGCCAGCAGCCACCCTCGCGGGGGGGCCGGCGGGGAGCTGTTTTTT.

The gene calls are TRBV4-1 and TRBJ2-3, with TRBD1 matching over 8 bases. Germline CDR1 is MGHRA and CDR2 is YSYEKL. The CDR3 is 18 amino acids. The junction had 10 bases not matched to a gene; V was cut back by 1 base and J by 1 base. The CDR3 bases are TGCGCCAGCAGCCAAGTGGGAGACCCGGGACAGGGCACAGATACGCAGTATTTT. Residues: CASSQVGDPGQGTDTQYF.

This rearrangement joins TRBV28 to TRBJ1-4; 8 positions match TRBD1. V shed 6 bases, J shed 0 bases, and the junction held 6 bases outside the gene matches. In germline, CDR1 is MDHEN, CDR2 SYDVKM. The CDR3 is made up of 16 amino acids. The CDR3 region has the DNA TGTGCCAGCAGGTCGACAGGGGACGCAACTAATGAAAAACTGTTTTTT. This translates into CASRSTGDATNEKLFF.

V and J are TRBV7-9 and TRBJ1-6, with 7 bases identical to TRBD1. V lost 4 bases to trimming and J lost 8 bases; unmatched junction nucleotides: 8. Germline CDR1 is SEHNR and CDR2 is FQNEAQ (reference sequence). This CDR3 region has 15 residues. The CDR3 loop reads CASSSTGAPDSPLHF. The CDR3 nucleotides read TGTGCCAGCAGCTCTACAGGGGCGCCAGATTCACCCCTCCACTTT.

Worth noting for this clone: The sample contains more than one DNA sequence encoding this CDR3. The chain couples TRBV4-3 to TRBJ1-2; unclear D gene. The germline V gene has CDR1 LGHNA and CDR2 YSLEER. The V end was cut by 0 bases, the J end by 2 bases, with 7 bases between. The CDR3 totals 14 residues. CDR3 nucleotides: TGCGCCAGCAGCCAAGACTACAGAAACTATGGCTACACCTTC. Translation gives CASSQDYRNYGYTF.

The J gene is TRBJ2-1, the V gene TRBV27; the D gene is possibly TRBD1 (7 bases). V shed 3 bases and J shed 2 bases, with 11 bases lying between them. In germline, CDR1 is MNHEY, CDR2 SMNVEV (reference sequence). The CDR3 is 15 amino acids. The CDR3 DNA sequence: TGTGCCAGCAGTTTCGCCAGGGGGGCCTACAATGAGCAGTTCTTC. Translated: CASSFARGAYNEQFF.

The chain joins TRBV7-6 to TRBJ1-4; 7 bases match TRBD1. The germline gives CDR1 SGHVS, CDR2 FNYEAQ. V lost 2 bases to trimming and J lost 4 bases; unmatched junction nucleotides: 4. This CDR3 region has 15 residues. CDR3 in amino acids: CASSLNHRGNEKLFF. CDR3 nucleotides: TGTGCCAGCAGCTTAAACCACAGGGGTAATGAAAAACTGTTTTTT. Full variable domain (outside the CDR3, taken from reference TRBV7-6 and TRBJ1-4): GAGVSQSPRYKVTKRGQDVALRCDPISGHVSLYWYRQALGQGPEFLTYFNYEAQQDKSGLPNDRFSAERPEGSISTLTIQRTEQRDSAMYRCASSLNHRGNEKLFFGSGTQLSVL.

The genes are TRBV5-1 and TRBJ2-3; D is undetermined. The CDR3 length is 12 residues. The germline V and J ends were trimmed by 5 bases and 4 bases, with 8 bases remaining between them. Germline V lookup: CDR1 SGHRS, CDR2 YFSETQ. The CDR3 loop reads CASRLEADTQYF. As DNA, the CDR3 is TGCGCCAGCAGGTTAGAGGCAGATACGCAGTATTTT.

This clone came up once. The chain links TRBV7-9 to TRBJ1-4; weak D call: TRBD1 (6 bases). V was cut by 5 bases and J by 0 bases, with 7 bases left in between. CDR1 SEHNR and CDR2 FQNEAQ come from the germline V gene (reference sequence). This CDR3 spans 14 amino acids. CDR3 residues: CASSTGSTNEKLFF. The CDR3, as DNA: TGTGCCAGCAGCACAGGGTCAACTAATGAAAAACTGTTTTTT.

This sequence joins TRBV5-1 and TRBJ2-5; 10 nucleotides line up with TRBD2. The CDR3 covers 15 residues. Germline CDR1 SGHRS, CDR2 YFSETQ. Trimming cost V 5 bases and J 5 bases; bases outside gene matches: 9. CDR3 amino acids: CASSVLAGTLETQYF. In nucleotides, the CDR3 is TGCGCCAGCAGTGTACTAGCGGGGACCTTGGAGACCCAGTACTTC. The full variable domain, rest sourced from reference TRBV5-1 and TRBJ2-5, is KAGVTQTPRYLIKTRGQQVTLSCSPISGHRSVSWYQQTPGQGLQFLFEYFSETQRNKGNFPGRFSGRQFSNSRSEMNVSTLELGDSALYLCASSVLAGTLETQYFGPGTRLLVL.

The chain employs TRBV6-1 and TRBJ2-1; D call uncertain. The CDR3 has 15 residues. V shed 8 bases and J shed 0 bases, with 14 bases lying between them. Germline CDR1 and CDR2: MNHNS and SASEGT. The CDR3 protein is CASSPAVSSYNEQFF. The CDR3 DNA is TGTGCCAGCTCCCCCGCGGTTAGCTCCTACAATGAGCAGTTCTTC.

Only one count was recorded for this clone. V is TRBV6-4 and J is TRBJ2-1; 7 bases fit TRBD1. Germline CDR1 is MRHNA and CDR2 is SNTAGT. The CDR3 consists of 16 residues. Losses at the gene ends were 4 bases for V and 6 bases for J; bases not matched to a gene: 12. CDR3 residues: CASSGSSPTGLNEQFF. As DNA, the CDR3 is TGTGCCAGCAGTGGTTCTTCTCCGACAGGGCTCAATGAGCAGTTCTTC.

The chain uses TRBV7-8 and TRBJ2-7, with TRBD2 identical over 9 bases. Germline V gives CDR1 SGHVS, CDR2 FQNEAQ. The CDR3 has 17 amino acids. The V and J ends lost 1 base and 4 bases, in that order; junction bases with no gene match: 11. The CDR3 spells CASSLVLQRGDSYEQYF. In nucleotides, the CDR3 is TGTGCCAGCAGCTTAGTATTACAGCGGGGGGATTCGTACGAGCAGTACTTC.

The chain uses TRBV28 and TRBJ1-2; weak D call: TRBD1 (5 bases). Germline values: CDR1 MDHEN, CDR2 SYDVKM. Trimming shortened V by 6 bases and J by 8 bases, and 16 bases separated the two germline ends. The CDR3 length is 13 residues. The CDR3 loop reads CASSFSGIQGYTF. The CDR3, as DNA: TGTGCCAGCAGCTTCTCAGGGATTCAGGGCTACACCTTC.

V usage is TRBV7-2 and J usage is TRBJ2-7; 10 nucleotides line up with TRBD2. The J segment lost 0 bases and the V segment lost 5 bases, leaving 4 bases of the junction unmatched. The CDR3 runs 15 residues. From germline, CDR1 is SGHTA and CDR2 FQGNSA. CDR3 residues: CASSLSGGLSYEQYF. CDR3 nucleotide sequence: TGTGCCAGCAGCCTTAGCGGGGGGCTCTCCTACGAGCAGTACTTC.

This clone was observed a handful of times. This chain connects TRBV7-9 to TRBJ2-1, with a possible D match to TRBD1 (5 bases). The CDR3 runs to 14 residues. Trimming cost V 6 bases and J 0 bases, with 9 bases left between them. CDR1 is SEHNR and CDR2 is FQNEAQ in the germline V gene (reference sequence). The chain's CDR3 is CASSEQDSYNEQFF. The CDR3 coding sequence is TGTGCCAGCAGTGAACAGGACTCCTACAATGAGCAGTTCTTC.

The chain links TRBV2 to TRBJ2-5; D unresolved. V gave up 7 bases and J gave up 4 bases, with 7 bases separating them. CDR3 length: 11 residues. Germline CDR1 is SNHLY and CDR2 is FYNNEI. The CDR3 DNA reads as TGTGCCAGCACATCCGGAGAGACCCAGTACTTC. It translates to CASTSGETQYF.

The genes are TRBV29-1 and TRBJ2-3; weak D call: TRBD1 (6 bases). Trimming removed 7 bases from V and 4 bases from J, with 12 bases in between. The germline gives CDR1 SQVTM, CDR2 ANQGSEA. The CDR3 runs 12 residues. The CDR3 spells CSGGQVADTQYF. The CDR3 bases are TGCAGCGGGGGGCAGGTGGCAGATACGCAGTATTTT.

This sequence joins TRBV28 and TRBJ2-1, with D possibly TRBD2 on 7 matching bases. V lost 3 bases and J 4 bases, leaving 13 bases between the germline ends. Germline V gene sequence: CDR1 MDHEN, CDR2 SYDVKM. CDR3 length: 15 amino acids. CDR3 sequence: CASSLGAGVYNEQFF. In DNA form, the CDR3 reads TGTGCCAGCAGTTTGGGGGCGGGGGTGTACAATGAGCAGTTCTTC. Full variable domain (remainder filled in from reference TRBV28 and TRBJ2-1): DVKVTQSSRYLVKRTGEKVFLECVQDMDHENMFWYRQDPGLGLRLIYFSYDVKMKEKGDIPEGYSVSREKKERFSLILESASTNQTSMYLCASSLGAGVYNEQFFGPGTRLTVL.

The chain couples TRBV7-9 to TRBJ2-5; D not resolved. The J call is in doubt because the DNA end fits TRBJ2-7 better. Germline CDR1 and CDR2: SEHNR and FQNEAQ (reference sequence). The CDR3 consists of 11 residues. The CDR3 nucleotides read TGTGCCAGCAGCCCCACCTACGAGCAGTACTTC. It encodes CASSPTYEQYF.

This chain links TRBV10-3 with TRBJ1-5; D remains unclear. The length of the CDR3 is 13 residues. V lost 4 bases, J lost 0 bases, and 4 bases lay in between. Per germline, CDR1 ENHRY and CDR2 SYGVKD. The DNA of the CDR3 is TGTGCCATCAGTGGGAGTAGCAATCAGCCCCAGCATTTT. Protein product: CAISGSSNQPQHF.